This TCR beta chain was sequenced for a study of human T cells and chemical hapten exposure (dated by TCRdb to the early 2020s). A note on the overall study: For sensitization, 2% DPC in acetone was applied to an approximately 2 cm by approximately 2 cm area of upper inner arm skin. Blood samples were taken from patients before sensitization (week 0) and at 2, 6 and about 24 weeks after DPC sensitization. Blood for TCR sequencing was provided by twenty-nine alopecia patients at one to four time points (pre-sensitization, 2, 6 and 24 weeks). Libraries were pooled for sequencing, and per-sample TCR yields varied mainly because of small differences in library volumes within the pool. Weekly therapeutic DPC doses were additionally applied to the scalp of patients throughout the roughly 23-week study period. Most of the patients in the cohort were female, and the cohort covered alopecia areata with under or over 50% scalp involvement, alopecia totalis and alopecia universalis. Patch tests used Finn chambers with 0.01% DPC on the upper back, scored after 6 days by International Contact Dermatitis Research Group standards. The study tracked peripheral blood TCR repertoire changes in vivo during primary and secondary sensitization to the hapten diphenylcyclopropenone (DPC) in alopecia patients. The full study reports these points: DPC sensitization did not change how many TCRs were above 1 in 1000 frequency, and no evidence was found of alterations in global repertoire structure. A positive correlation was found between the number of PT1 expanded TCRs and patch test score, with significance reached at thresholds 8, 16 and 32 but not 4. Compared with pre-sensitization or healthy control sets, expanded TCRs formed significantly more large CDR3 similarity clusters, which is consistent with antigen-driven responses. All patients had alopecia, a presumed autoimmune disease, so their immune response might differ from that of healthy individuals. Repeated subsampling changed both the strength of the expansion versus patch-test correlation and the threshold at which the correlation became significant.

In the paper's terms, the time point label means: patch test 3, about 24 weeks after DPC sensitization. Per the publication, the treatment or condition label means: therapeutic diphenylcyclopropenone sensitization with weekly scalp DPC. At every patch-test visit, the blood draw took place before the patch test was put on. To be eligible, patients had to be aged 18 to 70, diagnosed with alopecia and judged suitable for DPC therapy, while pregnant patients were excluded. Total RNA was isolated from unfractionated whole blood collected in Tempus Blood RNA tubes. Note on this clonotype: The antigen it recognizes is unknown. No clone much larger than this one lies a single base away; base qualities are absent.

Library construction relied on RACE. Sequencer: NextSeq 500. During library preparation, unique molecular identifiers were attached to individual cDNA molecules so that TCRs could be counted in a quantitative, reproducible way. Each blood RNA sample was used to sequence both TCR alpha and TCR beta chains. In the original analysis: Samples had a median of approximately 93,000 TCRs, with a range from about 23,224 to 690,600. The Decombinator software suite was used to annotate V, J and CDR3 in the TCR reads. To make PS versus PT1 abundance plots, every sample was subsampled to the same number of TCRs (28,000). TCRs were defined as expanded if absent before sensitization and observed at least eight times at the 2-week time point. The public reads were reprocessed in TCRdb via fastp at Q25 and MiXCR, keeping in-frame beta chains. Duplicate CDR3 protein sequences are folded into a single record with the most common DNA and genes. TCRdb, not the original authors, processed these V and J calls. In this sample the table shows fewer than 200,000 distinct CDR3 sequences, roughly 26% of which occur a single time. Around 2.3% of the sample is taken by the ten largest.

Spanning cysteine to phenylalanine, the CDR3 consists of 14 amino acids. Only CDR3 DNA is held: 42 bases, read in frame from base 1. From a lookup of the germline V gene (reference sequence), CDR1 and CDR2 are SEHNR and FQNEAQ. Trimming at the junction amounts to 1 base on V and 0 bases on J, and the germline ends lie 6 bases apart. Sequencing was performed on whole blood, taken in connection with sensitization to the hapten diphenylcyclopropenone (DPC). This receptor chain uses TRBV7-9 and TRBJ1-1; confidence is insufficient to name the D gene. This sequence was found in a woman between 18 and 29 years old with alopecia areata. Some clones in this sample may be carry-over from other donors' samples. The DNA is as follows: TGTGCCAGCAGCTTAGAAGGACTGAACACTGAAGCTTTCTTT. Protein translation: CASSLEGLNTEAFF.